The present entry profiles one TCR beta chain with its context. Its cognate antigen is unknown. The record originates from a study of regulatory T cells in long-lasting Graves disease. Study overall: A definition of persistent Graves' disease required over 5 years of antithyroid drugs plus positive TSH receptor antibodies.

Points from the study as a whole: Among persistent patients, a larger number of public clonotypes were shared (around 2,700) than among newly diagnosed patients (about 1,000). Analyses excluded thyroid tissue, covering peripheral blood alone.

Time point meaning: persistent/refractory GD, antithyroid drugs over 5 years with positive TRAb. The authors made the TCR library using RNA they extracted from PBMCs. Arm-PCR of CDR3 regions and iRepertoire HTBI primers were used to build TCR beta libraries. TCRdb re-called the multiplex PCR reads with MiXCR, one entry per CDR3 protein. The sample contains about 660,000 distinct CDR3 sequences, 30% of which appear only once. The starting material was peripheral blood mononuclear cells (PBMCs), obtained when the disease was refractory, from a patient treated with antithyroid drugs. The TCR originated in a female donor with Graves disease.

The CDR3 protein is CASSQVHGADTEAFF. CDR3 bases: TGTGCCAGCAGCCAAGTTCACGGAGCGGACACTGAAGCTTTCTTT. J is TRBJ1-1 and V is TRBV4-2; D remains unclear. The CDR3 totals 15 residues. Between the trimmed V and J ends, which lost 1 base and 3 bases, there was a span of 12 bases. Looked up from germline, CDR1 is LGHNA and CDR2 is YNFKEQ.